Listed below are T cell receptor beta chains from one sample, sequenced in a study of blood T cell repertoires in COVID-19. Generated by immunoSEQ multiplex PCR, the TCRdb table keeps only in-frame clones and is missing some. Counted here are over 400,000 clones, around nine tenths occurring once; the ten biggest clones make up roughly 7.3%. Sequencing input: peripheral blood. The source is a woman aged 45-59 years with COVID-19, enrolled during active disease. Each CDR3 is given with its conserved first and last residue. Each record gives: J gene, clone size, D gene, V gene, CDR3 DNA, CDR3 protein. A D gene is named only where the DNA matches it firmly. Only part of the rows carry a size: once, few, many, or a class if the clone is expanded.

TRBJ1-1 | - | - | TRBV12-3/TRBV12-4 | TGTGCCAGCAGTTTGACTCCGGAAGAAGCTTTCTTT | CASSLTPEEAFF
TRBJ2-7 | - | TRBD1 | TRBV29-1 | TGCAGCGTTGTGGCCCCCGAAACCGGGACAGGGAACCACGAGCAGTACTTC | CSVVAPETGTGNHEQYF
TRBJ1-1 | - | - | TRBV5-6 | TGTGCCAGCAGCTTGACAGGGAGGGTCGGGAACACTGAAGCTTTCTTT | CASSLTGRVGNTEAFF
TRBJ2-5 | few | TRBD2 | TRBV6-1 | TGTGCCAGCAGTGAAGCCCGGTCGGGAGGGGAGACCCAGTACTTC | CASSEARSGGETQYF
TRBJ2-4 | - | - | TRBV24-1 | TGTGCCACCAGTGAGGGAGGACAGGATATAGCCAAAAACATTCAGTACTTC | CATSEGGQDIAKNIQYF
TRBJ2-7 | - | - | TRBV18 | TGTGCCAGCTCACCCGGGACTCCGTCCTACGAGCAGTACTTC | CASSPGTPSYEQYF
TRBJ1-5 | - | TRBD1 | TRBV2 | TGTGCCAGCAGTGACCAGGGGGCAATGGATCAGCCCCAGCATTTT | CASSDQGAMDQPQHF
TRBJ2-5 | - | - | TRBV10-3 | TGTGCCATCAGTGAGTCGGGGTTATCGACAGGCGGGGAGACCCAGTACTTC | CAISESGLSTGGETQYF
TRBJ2-3 | - | - | TRBV9 | TGTGCCAGCAGCAACAGGGATTCCCCCGCGGGAGATACGCAGTATTTT | CASSNRDSPAGDTQYF
TRBJ1-5 | once | - | TRBV5-6 | TGTGCCAGCAGCTTCTTTAAGTCAGGGCAGCCCCAGCATTTT | CASSFFKSGQPQHF
TRBJ2-6 | - | - | TRBV2 | TGTGCCTCCAGGCAGAGCTCTGGGGCCAACGTCCTGACTTTC | CASRQSSGANVLTF
TRBJ1-3 | - | - | TRBV3-1/TRBV3-2 | TGTGCCAGCAGCGGCGACAGCCTTGGAAACACCATATATTTT | CASSGDSLGNTIYF
TRBJ2-1 | once | TRBD1 | TRBV7-9 | TGTGCCAGCAGCCACCAAGCAGGGGGCTCCTACAATGAGCAGTTCTTC | CASSHQAGGSYNEQFF
TRBJ1-6 | - | TRBD1 | TRBV7-2 | TGTGCCAGCAGCTTAGACAGGGGTTATTCACCCCTCCACTTT | CASSLDRGYSPLHF
TRBJ2-1 | - | TRBD1 | TRBV5-1 | TGCGCCAGCAGCCTGACAGGGGATGAGCAGTTCTTC | CASSLTGDEQFF
TRBJ2-3 | - | - | TRBV15 | TGTGCCACCAGCAACAGGGCAGGGGACACAGATACGCAGTATTTT | CATSNRAGDTDTQYF
TRBJ1-6 | - | - | TRBV19 | TGTGCCAGTCACAAGACAGGATCACATTCACCCCTCCACTTT | CASHKTGSHSPLHF
TRBJ2-7 | - | TRBD1 | TRBV13 | TGTGCCAGCAGCTGCCCCGACAGGGGACCTCCTTACGAGCAGTACTTC | CASSCPDRGPPYEQYF
TRBJ1-2 | - | TRBD1 | TRBV6-5 | TGTGCCAGCAGTTTGGGACAGCCATATGGCTACACCTTC | CASSLGQPYGYTF
TRBJ1-5 | - | - | TRBV19 | TGTGCCAGTAGTATATTTCGGTCTGTCTATAGCAATCAGCCCCAGCATTTT | CASSIFRSVYSNQPQHF
TRBJ2-3 | - | - | TRBV5-1 | TGCGCCAGCAGCTTAGAGGACAGCCAGGATACGCAGTATTTT | CASSLEDSQDTQYF
TRBJ1-2 | - | - | TRBV11-2 | TGTGCCAGCAGCTTGTTAGTCCCAGGGCGTAACTATGGCTACACCTTC | CASSLLVPGRNYGYTF
TRBJ2-3 | - | - | TRBV5-1 | TGCGCCAGCAGTTACGGAGTAAGGGGGGGGAGCACAGATACGCAGTATTTT | CASSYGVRGGSTDTQYF
TRBJ2-6 | - | TRBD1 | TRBV7-3 | TGTGCCAGCAGCCCACGGACAGGGTACTCTGGGGCCAACGTCCTGACTTTC | CASSPRTGYSGANVLTF
TRBJ1-1 | - | TRBD1 | TRBV3-1/TRBV3-2 | TGTGCCAGCAGCCCGTCGGGACAGCTTACGGGGGCTTTCTTT | CASSPSGQLTGAFF
TRBJ2-5 | - | TRBD1 | TRBV25-1 | TGTGCCAGCAGTGATCTCGGACAGGGCAAGGGTTACGAGACCCAGTACTTC | CASSDLGQGKGYETQYF
TRBJ1-2 | - | - | TRBV4-1 | TGCGCCAGCAGCCAAGTGATTCGAGGATACTATGGCTACACCTTC | CASSQVIRGYYGYTF
TRBJ2-3 | - | TRBD2 | TRBV5-1 | TGCGCCAGCAGCCCCGGACTAGCGGGGAAAGATACGCAGTATTTT | CASSPGLAGKDTQYF